The rows below give T cell receptor beta chains drawn from one sample of a study of blood T cell repertoires in COVID-19. Clones were read by immunoSEQ multiplex PCR, and TCRdb kept only the in-frame ones, dropping some. Among tens of thousands of clones listed, nearly 70% were seen once. Source material: peripheral blood. These receptors came from a man aged 80 or over with acute or convalescent COVID-19. CDR3s include the opening cysteine and the closing phenylalanine or tryptophan. A D gene is named only where the DNA matches it firmly. Size is omitted from some rows. Given values are once, few, many or a class for expanded clones.

V: TRBV19; J: TRBJ1-2; D: -; size: -; CDR3: CASSPRSGGYTF; DNA: TGTGCCAGTAGTCCTCGATCGGGTGGCTACACCTTC
V: TRBV19; J: TRBJ2-5; D: TRBD1; size: -; CDR3: CASSPRQGVETQYF; DNA: TGTGCCAGTAGCCCTCGACAGGGTGTAGAGACCCAGTACTTC
V: TRBV6-2/TRBV6-3; J: TRBJ2-7; D: -; size: few; CDR3: CASSGQPRSYEQYF; DNA: TGTGCCAGCAGTGGGCAGCCTCGGTCCTACGAGCAGTACTTC
V: TRBV7-9; J: TRBJ1-2; D: -; size: few; CDR3: CASTDEAANYGYTF; DNA: TGTGCCAGCACCGATGAGGCAGCTAACTATGGCTACACCTTC
V: TRBV7-2; J: TRBJ2-1; D: TRBD2; size: -; CDR3: CASSFLGGTYNEQFF; DNA: TGTGCCAGCAGCTTTCTCGGGGGGACCTACAATGAGCAGTTCTTC
V: TRBV19; J: TRBJ2-3; D: TRBD2; size: -; CDR3: CASSPKDRGGPDTQYF; DNA: TGTGCCAGTAGTCCGAAGGACCGCGGGGGGCCAGATACGCAGTATTTT
V: TRBV6-5; J: TRBJ2-7; D: -; size: -; CDR3: CASSYPGTYEQYF; DNA: TGTGCCAGCAGTTACCCGGGGACCTACGAGCAGTACTTC
V: TRBV6-5; J: TRBJ2-1; D: -; size: -; CDR3: CASRPGGTYNEQFF; DNA: TGTGCCAGCAGGCCCGGAGGGACCTACAATGAGCAGTTCTTC
V: TRBV7-2; J: TRBJ1-1; D: -; size: -; CDR3: CASSQGVNTEAFF; DNA: TGTGCCAGCAGTCAAGGGGTGAACACTGAAGCTTTCTTT
V: TRBV7-9; J: TRBJ1-1; D: -; size: -; CDR3: CASSFGNPGTEAFF; DNA: TGTGCCAGCAGCTTTGGAAATCCGGGAACTGAAGCTTTCTTT
V: TRBV5-1; J: TRBJ2-1; D: TRBD2; size: -; CDR3: CASSLRLAGEYNEQFF; DNA: TGCGCCAGCAGCCTCCGACTAGCGGGAGAATACAATGAGCAGTTCTTC
V: TRBV6-2/TRBV6-3; J: TRBJ2-2; D: TRBD1; size: -; CDR3: CASSYRTGYTGELFF; DNA: TGTGCCAGCAGTTACAGGACAGGTTACACCGGGGAGCTGTTTTTT
V: TRBV2; J: TRBJ1-1; D: TRBD1; size: -; CDR3: CASSEGTGLNTEAFF; DNA: TGTGCCAGCAGTGAAGGGACAGGGCTGAACACTGAAGCTTTCTTT
V: TRBV6-5; J: TRBJ2-1; D: TRBD2; size: -; CDR3: CASRGLARLDEQFF; DNA: TGTGCCAGCAGGGGACTAGCAAGGTTGGATGAGCAGTTCTTC
V: TRBV15; J: TRBJ1-2; D: -; size: -; CDR3: CATSRDTGRVSYGYTF; DNA: TGTGCCACCAGCAGAGATACGGGCAGGGTATCCTATGGCTACACCTTC
V: TRBV7-9; J: TRBJ1-5; D: TRBD1; size: -; CDR3: CASSPPGGQGGNQPQHF; DNA: TGTGCCAGCAGCCCCCCGGGCGGACAGGGTGGCAATCAGCCCCAGCATTTT
V: TRBV7-2; J: TRBJ1-4; D: -; size: -; CDR3: CASSSGPATNEKLFF; DNA: TGTGCCAGCAGCTCGGGTCCTGCAACTAATGAAAAACTGTTTTTT
V: TRBV7-9; J: TRBJ1-5; D: -; size: once; CDR3: CASSPSGYQPQHF; DNA: TGTGCCAGCAGCCCATCAGGGTATCAGCCCCAGCATTTT
V: TRBV9; J: TRBJ1-5; D: -; size: -; CDR3: CASSVGGGDQPQHF; DNA: TGTGCCAGCAGCGTAGGGGGGGGCGATCAGCCCCAGCATTTT
V: TRBV5-4; J: TRBJ2-7; D: -; size: -; CDR3: CASSHEDSYEQYF; DNA: TGTGCCAGCAGCCATGAGGACTCGTACGAGCAGTACTTC
V: TRBV6-2/TRBV6-3; J: TRBJ2-7; D: -; size: -; CDR3: CASSYSASLTYEQYF; DNA: TGTGCCAGCAGTTACTCGGCTAGCCTTACCTACGAGCAGTACTTC
V: TRBV28; J: TRBJ2-1; D: -; size: -; CDR3: CASSPPGLVNNEQFF; DNA: TGTGCCAGCAGTCCCCCGGGACTTGTCAACAATGAGCAGTTCTTC
V: TRBV5-4; J: TRBJ1-2; D: -; size: -; CDR3: CASSLEGVGGYTF; DNA: TGTGCCAGCAGCTTGGAGGGAGTTGGTGGCTACACCTTC
V: TRBV7-3; J: TRBJ2-1; D: -; size: -; CDR3: CASSPRVSNEQFF; DNA: TGTGCCAGCAGCCCTCGGGTCTCCAATGAGCAGTTCTTC
V: TRBV15; J: TRBJ1-2; D: TRBD1; size: -; CDR3: CATSRDLFPGGNYGYTF; DNA: TGTGCCACCAGCAGAGATTTATTCCCAGGGGGAAACTATGGCTACACCTTC
V: TRBV20-1; J: TRBJ2-1; D: TRBD1; size: -; CDR3: CSASQGADYNEQFF; DNA: TGCAGTGCTAGTCAGGGGGCGGACTACAATGAGCAGTTCTTC
V: TRBV5-8; J: TRBJ2-1; D: TRBD1; size: -; CDR3: CASNPGQVTAALNEQFF; DNA: TGTGCCAGCAACCCGGGACAGGTTACGGCCGCCCTAAATGAGCAGTTCTTC
V: TRBV5-1; J: TRBJ1-4; D: TRBD1; size: once; CDR3: CASSLTRQGEGEKLFF; DNA: TGCGCCAGCAGCTTGACCCGACAGGGTGAAGGTGAAAAACTGTTTTTT
V: TRBV7-2; J: TRBJ1-5; D: -; size: -; CDR3: CASSLEVGVSNQPQHF; DNA: TGTGCCAGCAGCTTAGAGGTGGGAGTCAGCAATCAGCCCCAGCATTTT
V: TRBV2; J: TRBJ1-6; D: TRBD1; size: once; CDR3: CASRPGTAYSPLHF; DNA: TGTGCCAGCAGACCTGGGACAGCCTATTCACCCCTCCACTTT
V: TRBV9; J: TRBJ2-1; D: TRBD2; size: medium-sized; CDR3: CASSVLTSGGAHEQFF; DNA: TGTGCCAGCAGCGTACTAACTAGCGGGGGGGCCCATGAGCAGTTCTTC
V: TRBV7-2; J: TRBJ1-1; D: -; size: -; CDR3: CASSLDGAEAFF; DNA: TGTGCCAGCAGCTTAGACGGGGCTGAAGCTTTCTTT
V: TRBV7-2; J: TRBJ2-1; D: TRBD2; size: -; CDR3: CASSPGGGSREQFF; DNA: TGTGCCAGCAGCCCGGGGGGGGGAAGCAGAGAGCAGTTCTTC
V: TRBV5-1; J: TRBJ2-7; D: -; size: few; CDR3: CASSLDRASGYEQYF; DNA: TGCGCCAGCAGCTTGGACAGGGCAAGTGGCTACGAGCAGTACTTC
V: TRBV12-5; J: TRBJ2-5; D: TRBD2; size: -; CDR3: CASAGEGRVETQYF; DNA: TGTGCTAGTGCGGGGGAGGGGCGGGTGGAGACCCAGTACTTC
V: TRBV2; J: TRBJ2-7; D: -; size: once; CDR3: CASSEAPGVYEQYF; DNA: TGTGCCAGCAGTGAAGCGCCGGGGGTGTACGAGCAGTACTTC
V: TRBV5-1; J: TRBJ2-7; D: TRBD1; size: few; CDR3: CASSWADRVPIYEQYF; DNA: TGCGCCAGCAGCTGGGCTGACAGGGTGCCGATATACGAGCAGTACTTC
V: TRBV30; J: TRBJ2-7; D: TRBD1; size: -; CDR3: CAWSDPGQGGKNEQYF; DNA: TGTGCCTGGAGTGACCCCGGACAGGGGGGAAAAAACGAGCAGTACTTC
V: TRBV19; J: TRBJ1-5; D: TRBD1; size: few; CDR3: CASRGQGLSNQPQHF; DNA: TGTGCCAGTAGAGGACAGGGACTCTCCAATCAGCCCCAGCATTTT
V: TRBV10-1; J: TRBJ2-1; D: TRBD2; size: -; CDR3: CASSPGGTSGRSANEQFF; DNA: TGCGCCAGCAGCCCCGGCGGGACTAGCGGGAGAAGCGCGAATGAGCAGTTCTTC
V: TRBV11-2; J: TRBJ2-7; D: -; size: -; CDR3: CASSSLYEQYF; DNA: TGTGCCAGCAGCTCTCTCTACGAGCAGTACTTC
V: TRBV19; J: TRBJ2-6; D: -; size: -; CDR3: CASSNRGPGANVLTF; DNA: TGTGCCAGTAGTAATAGAGGGCCTGGGGCCAACGTCCTGACTTTC
V: TRBV4-1; J: TRBJ2-1; D: TRBD2; size: -; CDR3: CASSQDSPLAGGGGEQFF; DNA: TGCGCCAGCAGCCAAGATTCCCCACTAGCGGGGGGCGGGGGTGAGCAGTTCTTC
V: TRBV2; J: TRBJ1-2; D: -; size: -; CDR3: CASSEDRVKFLHGYTF; DNA: TGTGCCAGCAGTGAAGACAGGGTGAAGTTTTTACATGGCTACACCTTC
V: TRBV18; J: TRBJ2-1; D: -; size: -; CDR3: CASSPSEDNEQFF; DNA: TGTGCCAGCTCCCCCTCGGAGGACAATGAGCAGTTCTTC
V: TRBV9; J: TRBJ2-7; D: TRBD1; size: once; CDR3: CASSVSQGREQYF; DNA: TGTGCCAGCAGCGTTTCACAGGGGCGGGAGCAGTACTTC
V: TRBV30; J: TRBJ2-5; D: TRBD1; size: -; CDR3: CAWSGGDRGRRETQYF; DNA: TGTGCCTGGTCCGGCGGAGACAGGGGACGCCGGGAGACCCAGTACTTC
V: TRBV19; J: TRBJ2-1; D: TRBD2; size: -; CDR3: CASSIHSGGVYNEQFF; DNA: TGTGCCAGTAGTATCCATAGCGGGGGGGTATACAATGAGCAGTTCTTC